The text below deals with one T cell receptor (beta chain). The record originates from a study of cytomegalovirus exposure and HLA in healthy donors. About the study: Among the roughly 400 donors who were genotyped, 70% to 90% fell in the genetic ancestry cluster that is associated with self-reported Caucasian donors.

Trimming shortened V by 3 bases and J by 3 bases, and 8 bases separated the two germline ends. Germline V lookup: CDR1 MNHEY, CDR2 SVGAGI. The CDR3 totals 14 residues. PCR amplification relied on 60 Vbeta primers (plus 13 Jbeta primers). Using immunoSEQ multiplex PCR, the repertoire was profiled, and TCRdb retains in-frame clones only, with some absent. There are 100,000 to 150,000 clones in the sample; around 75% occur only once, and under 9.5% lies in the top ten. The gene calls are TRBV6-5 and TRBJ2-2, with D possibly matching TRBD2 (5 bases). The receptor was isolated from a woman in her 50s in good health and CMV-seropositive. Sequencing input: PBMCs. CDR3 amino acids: CASSYWRHTGELFF. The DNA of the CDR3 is TGTGCCAGCAGTTATTGGAGGCACACCGGGGAGCTGTTTTTT.